This entry concerns a single TCR beta chain. This sample includes further DNA sequences coding for the same CDR3. The data belong to a study of shared clonotypes between healthy human individuals. Sorted-subset replicate PCRs used about 200 ng of genomic DNA. This amount corresponded to about 30,000 T cell genomes. The method was immunoSEQ multiplex PCR; TCRdb's version includes in-frame clones alone and lacks a portion of them. The table lists about a million clones, around 77% of them singletons. This sequence originates from a man between 18 and 29 years old in good health. Some clones in this sample may be carry-over from other donors' samples. Sequenced input: memory CD4+ T cells from PBMCs. Subset given: CD45RA-negative fraction.

CDR3 sequence reads: CAWSADRAYEQYF. In nucleotides, the CDR3 is TGTGCCTGGAGTGCGGACAGGGCCTACGAGCAGTACTTC. The V and J genes are TRBV30 and TRBJ2-7; 8 bases are shared with TRBD1. The CDR3 consists of 13 residues. The V gene's germline CDR1 is GTSNPN and CDR2 SVGIG (reference sequence). V lost 1 base to trimming and J lost 2 bases; unmatched junction nucleotides: 1.